The sequence of this T cell receptor (beta chain) was determined in a study of CD8+ T cells in alopecia areata. Turning to the study itself: The drug, oral tofacitinib, was given to treated patients at 5 to 10 mg twice daily.

This clone has a single count. As the sequencing template, cDNA was produced by extracting RNA and reverse transcribing it. The repertoire was sequenced with immunoSEQ multiplex PCR; TCRdb's copy has only in-frame clones and lacks some. The profile covers 180,000 or so clones, with about 63% appearing a single time and 1.5% to 2% taken by the ten largest. The germline V gene encodes CDR1 LGHNA and CDR2 YSLEER. The CDR3 spans 12 residues. Trimming left V 4 bases short and J 5 bases short, with 5 bases between. The chain has TRBV4-3 and TRBJ1-4; D might be TRBD1 (5 bases). The sequencing used CD4+ T cells sorted from blood, collected at week 0. The source is a human donor with alopecia areata. CDR3 in DNA: TGCGCCAGCAGCCGGACAAATGAAAAACTGTTTTTT. It translates to CASSRTNEKLFF.